The clone carrying this T cell receptor (beta chain) was seen repeatedly, ten times or more. The CDR3 length is 14 residues. Trimming took 6 bases from V and 8 from J; bases not matched to a gene: 4. Per the germline V gene, CDR1 is MNHEY and CDR2 is SVGEGT. In TCRdb, the reads were re-called with MiXCR into one record per CDR3 protein. Here the sample spans 150,000 to 200,000 distinct CDR3 sequences, around 14% being singletons. The sample is drawn from a study of T cell repertoires in cytomegalovirus infection. The sequenced material came from PBMCs. The chain couples TRBV6-2 or TRBV6-3 to TRBJ2-1, with 13 bases identical to TRBD2. This receptor was taken from a human donor in good health (CMV status not recorded). Some clones in this sample may be carry-over from other donors' samples. The CDR3, as DNA: TGTGCCAGCAGACTAGCGGGAGGGCCTTATGAGCAGTTCTTC. Amino acids: CASRLAGGPYEQFF.